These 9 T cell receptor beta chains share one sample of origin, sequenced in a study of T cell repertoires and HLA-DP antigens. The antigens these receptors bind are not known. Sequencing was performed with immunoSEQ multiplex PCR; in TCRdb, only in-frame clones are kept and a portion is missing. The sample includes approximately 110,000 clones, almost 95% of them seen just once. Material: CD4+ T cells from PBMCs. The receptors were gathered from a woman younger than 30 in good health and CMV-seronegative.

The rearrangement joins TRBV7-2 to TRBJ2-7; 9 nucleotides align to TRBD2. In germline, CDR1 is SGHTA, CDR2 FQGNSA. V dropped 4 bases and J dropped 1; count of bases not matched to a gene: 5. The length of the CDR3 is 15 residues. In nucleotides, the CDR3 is TGTGCCAGCAGCTCCTATAGCGGGAGTTCCTACGAGCAGTACTTC. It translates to CASSSYSGSSYEQYF.

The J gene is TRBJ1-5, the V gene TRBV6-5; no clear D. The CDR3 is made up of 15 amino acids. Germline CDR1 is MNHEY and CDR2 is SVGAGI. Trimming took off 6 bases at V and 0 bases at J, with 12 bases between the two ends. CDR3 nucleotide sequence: TGTGCCAGCAGCCCTACAGCTTATAGCAATCAGCCCCAGCATTTT. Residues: CASSPTAYSNQPQHF.

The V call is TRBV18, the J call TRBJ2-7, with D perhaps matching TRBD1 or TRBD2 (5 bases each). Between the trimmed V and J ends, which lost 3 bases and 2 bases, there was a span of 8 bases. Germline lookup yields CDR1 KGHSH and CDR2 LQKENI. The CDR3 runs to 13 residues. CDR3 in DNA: TGTGCCAGCTCACCCTTGGGACCCTACGAGCAGTACGTC. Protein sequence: CASSPLGPYEQYV.

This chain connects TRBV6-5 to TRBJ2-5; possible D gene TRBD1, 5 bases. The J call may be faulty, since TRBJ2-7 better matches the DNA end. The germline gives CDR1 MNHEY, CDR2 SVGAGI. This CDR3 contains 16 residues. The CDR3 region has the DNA TGTGCCAGCAGTTACTCGGGGCAATTACTGACCTACGAGCAGTACTTC. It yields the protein CASSYSGQLLTYEQYF.

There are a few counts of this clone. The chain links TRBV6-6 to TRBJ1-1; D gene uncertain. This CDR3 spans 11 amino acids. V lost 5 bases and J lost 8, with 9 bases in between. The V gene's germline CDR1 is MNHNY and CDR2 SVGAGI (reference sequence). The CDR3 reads CASSRTGEAFF. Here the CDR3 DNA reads TGTGCCAGCAGTCGCACGGGGGAAGCTTTCTTT.

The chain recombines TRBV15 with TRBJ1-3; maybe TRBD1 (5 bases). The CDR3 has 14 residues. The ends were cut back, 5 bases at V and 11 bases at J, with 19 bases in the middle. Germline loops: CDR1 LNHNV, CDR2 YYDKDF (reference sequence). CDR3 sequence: CATSPRALEAAIYF. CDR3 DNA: TGTGCCACCAGCCCCAGGGCCCTGGAGGCTGCCATATATTTT.

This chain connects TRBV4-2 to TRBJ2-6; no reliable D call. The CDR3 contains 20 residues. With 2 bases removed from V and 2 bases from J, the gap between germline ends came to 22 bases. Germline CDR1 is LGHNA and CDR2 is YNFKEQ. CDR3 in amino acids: CASSQPWGLPREPGANVLTF. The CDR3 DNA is TGTGCCAGCAGCCAACCATGGGGTCTACCAAGGGAACCTGGGGCCAACGTCCTGACTTTC.

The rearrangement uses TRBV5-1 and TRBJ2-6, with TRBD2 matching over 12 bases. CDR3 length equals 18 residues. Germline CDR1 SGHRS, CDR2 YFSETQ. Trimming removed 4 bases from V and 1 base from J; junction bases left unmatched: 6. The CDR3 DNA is TGCGCCAGCAGCCGGAGGACTAGCGGGGCATCTGGGGCCAACGTCCTGACTTTC. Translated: CASSRRTSGASGANVLTF. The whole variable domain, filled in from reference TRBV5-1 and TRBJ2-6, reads KAGVTQTPRYLIKTRGQQVTLSCSPISGHRSVSWYQQTPGQGLQFLFEYFSETQRNKGNFPGRFSGRQFSNSRSEMNVSTLELGDSALYLCASSRRTSGASGANVLTFGAGSRLTVL.

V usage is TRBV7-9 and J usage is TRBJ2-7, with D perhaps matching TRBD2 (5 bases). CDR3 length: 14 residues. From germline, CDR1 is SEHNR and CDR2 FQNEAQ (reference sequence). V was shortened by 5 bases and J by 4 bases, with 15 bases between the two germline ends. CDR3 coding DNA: TGTGCCAGCAGCCCTAGGAGGAACCATTACGAGCAGTACTTC. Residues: CASSPRRNHYEQYF.